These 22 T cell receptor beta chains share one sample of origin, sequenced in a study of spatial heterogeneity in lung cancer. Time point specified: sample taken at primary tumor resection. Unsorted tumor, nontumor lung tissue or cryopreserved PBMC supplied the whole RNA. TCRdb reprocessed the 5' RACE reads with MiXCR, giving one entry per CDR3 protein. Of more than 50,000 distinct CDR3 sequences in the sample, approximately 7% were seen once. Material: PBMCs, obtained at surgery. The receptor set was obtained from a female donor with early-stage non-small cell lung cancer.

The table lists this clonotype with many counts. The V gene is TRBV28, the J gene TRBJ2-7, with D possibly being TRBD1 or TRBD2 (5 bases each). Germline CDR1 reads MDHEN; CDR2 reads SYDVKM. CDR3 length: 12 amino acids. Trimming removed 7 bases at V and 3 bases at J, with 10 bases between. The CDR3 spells CASKRGVYEQYF. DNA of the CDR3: TGTGCCAGCAAAAGAGGGGTCTACGAGCAGTACTTC.

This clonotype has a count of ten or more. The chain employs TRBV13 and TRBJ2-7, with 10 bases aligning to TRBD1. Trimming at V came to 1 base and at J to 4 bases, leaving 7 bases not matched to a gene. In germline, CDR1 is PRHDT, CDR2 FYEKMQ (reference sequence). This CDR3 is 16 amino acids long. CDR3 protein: CASSLAGDRGPYEQYF. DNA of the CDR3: TGTGCCAGCAGCTTAGCGGGAGACAGGGGGCCATACGAGCAGTACTTC.

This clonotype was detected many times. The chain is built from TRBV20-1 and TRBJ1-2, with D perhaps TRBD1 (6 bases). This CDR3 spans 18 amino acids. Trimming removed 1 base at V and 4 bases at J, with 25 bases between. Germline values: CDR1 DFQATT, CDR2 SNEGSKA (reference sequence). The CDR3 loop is CSARATPQLQGSTYGYTF. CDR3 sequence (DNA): TGCAGTGCTAGAGCTACTCCCCAACTACAGGGTTCCACCTATGGCTACACCTTC.

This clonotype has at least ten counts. CDR3 in DNA: TGCAGCGTGCTGACGAGGAATGCCTACGAGCAGTACTTC. Residues: CSVLTRNAYEQYF. The V call is TRBV29-1, the J call TRBJ2-7; D not certain. Germline assignment: CDR1 SQVTM and CDR2 ANQGSEA. V was trimmed by 6 bases and J by 2 bases, leaving 14 bases between them. The CDR3 is 13 amino acids.

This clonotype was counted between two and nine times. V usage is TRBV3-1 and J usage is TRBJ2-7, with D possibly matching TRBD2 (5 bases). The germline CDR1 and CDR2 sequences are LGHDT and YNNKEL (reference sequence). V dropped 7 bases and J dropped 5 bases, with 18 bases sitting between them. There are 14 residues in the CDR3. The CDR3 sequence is CASTRSGGGNEQYF. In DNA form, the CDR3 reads TGTGCCAGCACCCGCAGCGGCGGTGGGAACGAGCAGTACTTC.

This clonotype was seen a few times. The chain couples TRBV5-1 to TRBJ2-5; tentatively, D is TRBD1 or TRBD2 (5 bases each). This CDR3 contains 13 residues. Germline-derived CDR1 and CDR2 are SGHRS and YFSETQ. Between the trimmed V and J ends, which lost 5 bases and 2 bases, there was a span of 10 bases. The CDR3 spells CASRGTDQETQYF. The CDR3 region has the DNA TGCGCCAGCAGAGGGACGGATCAAGAGACCCAGTACTTC.

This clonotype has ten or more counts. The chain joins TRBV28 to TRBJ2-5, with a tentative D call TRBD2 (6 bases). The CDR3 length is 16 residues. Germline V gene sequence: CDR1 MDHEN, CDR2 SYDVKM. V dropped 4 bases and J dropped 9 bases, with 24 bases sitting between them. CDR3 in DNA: TGTGCCAGCAGTTCCCACGACCTCAGACTAGGCGGGCCCCAGTACTTC. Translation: CASSSHDLRLGGPQYF.

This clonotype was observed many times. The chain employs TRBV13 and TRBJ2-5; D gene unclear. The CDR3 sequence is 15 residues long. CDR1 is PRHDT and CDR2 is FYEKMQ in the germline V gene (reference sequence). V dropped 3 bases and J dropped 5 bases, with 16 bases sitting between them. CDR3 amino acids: CASSFSGALGETQYF. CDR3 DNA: TGTGCCAGCAGCTTCTCTGGCGCGCTCGGGGAGACCCAGTACTTC.

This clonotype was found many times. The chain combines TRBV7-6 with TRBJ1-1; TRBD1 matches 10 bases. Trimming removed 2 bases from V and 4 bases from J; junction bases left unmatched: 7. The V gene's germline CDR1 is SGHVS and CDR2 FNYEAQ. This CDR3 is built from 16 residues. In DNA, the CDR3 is TGTGCCAGCAGCTTAATTCAAGGGACAGGGGTCACTGAAGCTTTCTTT. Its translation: CASSLIQGTGVTEAFF. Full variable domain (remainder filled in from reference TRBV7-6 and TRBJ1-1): GAGVSQSPRYKVTKRGQDVALRCDPISGHVSLYWYRQALGQGPEFLTYFNYEAQQDKSGLPNDRFSAERPEGSISTLTIQRTEQRDSAMYRCASSLIQGTGVTEAFFGQGTRLTVV.

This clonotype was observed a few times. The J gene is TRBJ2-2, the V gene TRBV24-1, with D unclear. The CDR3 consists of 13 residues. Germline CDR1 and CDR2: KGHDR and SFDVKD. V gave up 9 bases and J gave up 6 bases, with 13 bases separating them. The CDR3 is CATQEGSAGELFF. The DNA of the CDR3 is TGTGCCACCCAAGAAGGGTCGGCCGGGGAGCTGTTTTTT.

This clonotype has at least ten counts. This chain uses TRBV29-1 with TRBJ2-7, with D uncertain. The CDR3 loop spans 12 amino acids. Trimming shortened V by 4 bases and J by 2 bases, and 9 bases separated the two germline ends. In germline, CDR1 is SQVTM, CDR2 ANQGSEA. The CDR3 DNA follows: TGCAGCGTTGGAAACCCGCCCTACGAGCAGTACTTC. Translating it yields CSVGNPPYEQYF.

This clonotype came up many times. The CDR3 DNA reads as TGTGCCAGCAGTGCCCGACCAAAAACCGGGGAGCTGTTTTTT. This translates into CASSARPKTGELFF. The V call is TRBV6-5, the J call TRBJ2-2; D unclear. Germline values: CDR1 MNHEY, CDR2 SVGAGI. Deletions cut 5 bases from V and 5 bases from J, with 12 bases between. The length of the CDR3 is 14 residues.

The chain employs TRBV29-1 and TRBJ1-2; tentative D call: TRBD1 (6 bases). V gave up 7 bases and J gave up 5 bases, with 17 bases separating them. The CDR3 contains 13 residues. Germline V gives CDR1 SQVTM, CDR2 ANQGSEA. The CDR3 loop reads CSAFFRGEYGYTF. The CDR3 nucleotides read TGCAGCGCTTTCTTCAGGGGAGAGTATGGCTACACCTTC. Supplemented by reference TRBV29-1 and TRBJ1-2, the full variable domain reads SAVISQKPSRDICQRGTSLTIQCQVDSQVTMMFWYRQQPGQSLTLIATANQGSEATYESGFVIDKFPISRPNLTFSTLTVSNMSPEDSSIYLCSAFFRGEYGYTFGSGTRLTVV.

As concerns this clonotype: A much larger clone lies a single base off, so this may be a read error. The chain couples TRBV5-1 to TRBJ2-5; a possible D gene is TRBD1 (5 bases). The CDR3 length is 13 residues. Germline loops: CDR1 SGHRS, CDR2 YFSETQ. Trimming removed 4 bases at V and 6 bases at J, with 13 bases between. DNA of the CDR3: TGCGCCAGCAGCGTGGGGCCGGGTAAGACCCAGTACTTC. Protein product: CASSVGPGKTQYF.

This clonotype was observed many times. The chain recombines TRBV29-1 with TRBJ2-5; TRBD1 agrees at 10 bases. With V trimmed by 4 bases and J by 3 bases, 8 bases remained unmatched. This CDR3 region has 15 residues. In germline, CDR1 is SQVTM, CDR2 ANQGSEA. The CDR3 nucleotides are TGCAGCGTTGGGGGACAGGGGACGAGGGAAGAGACCCAGTACTTC. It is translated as CSVGGQGTREETQYF.

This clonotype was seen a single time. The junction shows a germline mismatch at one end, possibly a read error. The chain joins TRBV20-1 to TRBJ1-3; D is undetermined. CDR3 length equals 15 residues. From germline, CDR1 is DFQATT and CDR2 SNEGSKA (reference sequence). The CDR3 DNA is TGCAGTGTTAGAGATCTTCAGGAAACGGGAAACACCATATATTTT. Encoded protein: CSVRDLQETGNTIYF.

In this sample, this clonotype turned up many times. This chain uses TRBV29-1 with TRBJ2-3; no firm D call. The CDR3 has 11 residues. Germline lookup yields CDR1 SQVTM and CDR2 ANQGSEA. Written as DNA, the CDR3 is TGCACTTGCAATTGGGCAGATACGCAGTATTTT. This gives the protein CTCNWADTQYF.

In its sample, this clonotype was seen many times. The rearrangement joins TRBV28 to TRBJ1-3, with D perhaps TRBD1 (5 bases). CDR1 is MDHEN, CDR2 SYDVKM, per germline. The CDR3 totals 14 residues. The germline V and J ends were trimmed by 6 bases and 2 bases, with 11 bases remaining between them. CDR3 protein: CASSTGTAGNTIYF. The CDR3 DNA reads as TGTGCCAGCAGCACCGGGACGGCTGGAAACACCATATATTTT. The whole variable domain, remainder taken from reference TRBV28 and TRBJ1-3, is DVKVTQSSRYLVKRTGEKVFLECVQDMDHENMFWYRQDPGLGLRLIYFSYDVKMKEKGDIPEGYSVSREKKERFSLILESASTNQTSMYLCASSTGTAGNTIYFGEGSWLTVV.

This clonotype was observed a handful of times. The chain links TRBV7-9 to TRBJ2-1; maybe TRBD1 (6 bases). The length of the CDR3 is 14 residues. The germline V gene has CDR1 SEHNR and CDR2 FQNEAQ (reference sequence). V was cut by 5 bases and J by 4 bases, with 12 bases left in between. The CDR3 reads CASSPGEYYNEQFF. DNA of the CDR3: TGTGCCAGCAGCCCAGGGGAATATTACAATGAGCAGTTCTTC.

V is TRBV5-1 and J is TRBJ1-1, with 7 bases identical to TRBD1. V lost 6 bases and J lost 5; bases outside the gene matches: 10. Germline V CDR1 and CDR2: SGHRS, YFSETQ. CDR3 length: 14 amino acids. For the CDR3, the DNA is TGCGCCAGCACCTTATCACAGGGGCAGACTGAAGCTTTCTTT. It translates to CASTLSQGQTEAFF.

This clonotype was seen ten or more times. The CDR3 region is CAISGSLWEQYF. The CDR3 DNA reads TGTGCCATCAGTGGGTCTTTGTGGGAGCAGTACTTC. V gene TRBV10-3 combines with J gene TRBJ2-7; D not certain. In germline, CDR1 is ENHRY, CDR2 SYGVKD. The V end was cut by 4 bases, the J end by 7 bases, with 11 bases between. The CDR3 runs to 12 residues.

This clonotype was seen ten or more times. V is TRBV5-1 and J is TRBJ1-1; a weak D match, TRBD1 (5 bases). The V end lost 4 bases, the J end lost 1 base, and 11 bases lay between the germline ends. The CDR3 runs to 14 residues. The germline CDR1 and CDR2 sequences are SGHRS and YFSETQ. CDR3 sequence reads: CASSRTGANTEAFF. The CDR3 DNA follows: TGCGCCAGCAGCAGGACCGGGGCGAACACTGAAGCTTTCTTT.